This T cell receptor (beta chain) came from a study of tumor-infiltrating lymphocytes in primary liver carcinoma (dated by TCRdb to the late 2010s). For context, the study as a whole: Surgical resection was performed in China between November 2015 and early 2016 on about 5 patients with histopathologically diagnosed primary liver carcinoma. The five patients, three men and two women aged 30 to 69 years, had hepatocellular carcinoma (four) or combined HCC and intrahepatic cholangiocarcinoma (one). The five patients had tumors of stage T1-T3 N0M0, with maximum diameters ranging from roughly 4.2 to 11 cm. Each sample produced about 3.5 to 8 million productive TCRbeta reads, and read depth showed no significant difference between tissue types. The study combined TCRbeta repertoire sequencing, expression microarrays and whole-exome sequencing across five regions of each liver tumor, with adjacent normal tissue and blood. TCRbeta repertoire sequencing covered 35 specimens from 5 patients: 25 tumor regions, 5 adjacent noncancerous liver tissues and 5 peripheral blood samples. Technical replicate repertoires showed high reproducibility, with mean shared-clone rates around 0.91 and correlation coefficients above 0.95. The investigation overall reported the following: Only 4 or 5 patients were included in the study, and the authors note that the findings should be validated in a larger study. A significantly larger repertoire fraction was made up by the top 250 clones in tumors than in blood (p = 0.039). Only the TCR beta chain was sequenced, which likely underestimates true repertoire diversity because unpaired alpha chains were not captured. Comparison of CD4+ and CD8+ T cell repertoires was precluded by the use of bulk unsorted samples. Pairs of tumor regions showed greater repertoire overlap (mean roughly 35%) than tumor-adjacent pairs (roughly 17%) or tumor-blood pairs (about 15%), which is consistent with antigen-driven expansion.

Blood RNA was extracted from unsorted whole blood with TRIzol reagent; germline DNA came from the DNeasy Blood & Tissue kit. Chronic HBV infection was present in the patients, and the patients were treatment-naive at sampling. Roughly 3.9 milliliters of peripheral blood were collected into K2EDTA tubes before surgery. Using a constant-region primer and ProtoScript II reverse transcriptase, TCRbeta-specific cDNA was reverse-transcribed from about 0.45 ug total RNA. Construction of the TCRbeta libraries relied on three nested rounds of multiplex PCR, following a slightly modified ARM-PCR procedure. Sample barcodes and Illumina adapters were attached in a final 25-cycle PCR using Deep VentR polymerase. Amplicons of 200-500 bp were gel-purified with a QIAquick gel extraction kit before sequencing. The TCRbeta amplicons were sequenced with 250-bp paired-end reads on an Illumina HiSeq 2500. Per the authors' processing: Trimmomatic v0.33 was used to quality-trim the reads, and FLASH v1.2.11 was used to merge paired reads so that full CDR3 sequences could be recovered. MiGEC v1.2.1b assigned V, D and J germline segments to the rearranged TCRbeta sequences. VDJtools v1.0.0 computed clonotype statistics and Shannon-Wiener diversity indices. Except for diversity analysis, only the 250 most abundant clonotypes of each sample were used in subsequent analyses to reduce sampling bias. TCRdb redid the processing of the public reads, applying fastp at Q25 and MiXCR, and retained in-frame beta chains. Entries that share a CDR3 protein sequence are merged under the most common genes and DNA. Here the V and J calls rest on TCRdb's processing, not on the authors' analysis. The sample profile shows about 350,000 distinct CDR3 sequences; about 65% of them were found once. About 6% of the sample goes to the ten largest clones.

The sample holds many counts of this clonotype. The clone's antigen remains unknown. Per-base qualities were not stored, and no clone one base away is much larger. This TCR derives from a man aged 35-49 years with primary liver carcinoma and hepatitis B virus infection. Sequenced: peripheral blood.

CDR3 sequence: CASSQTTSGRVTYEQYF. The DNA sequence reads TGCGCCAGCAGCCAAACGACCTCGGGACGGGTGACCTACGAGCAGTACTTC. This sequence uses TRBV4-1 and TRBJ2-7, with the D segment possibly TRBD1 or TRBD2, each aligning over 5 bases. V is shortened by 2 bases, J by 2 bases, and the region joining them spans 19 bases. The CDR3 starts with the cysteine, ends with the phenylalanine, and has 17 residues. Just CDR3 DNA is preserved here, 51 bases in frame from base 1. The germline V gene gives CDR1 as MGHRA and CDR2 as YSYEKL.